The present T cell receptor (beta chain) was sequenced within a study of blood T cells in healthy people across ages. The second PCR ran roughly 6 to 12 cycles with a sample-barcoded 5' primer and J-beta primers. Template switching added a 12-random-nucleotide identifier to every cDNA molecule. Via MiXCR, TCRdb re-called the 5' RACE reads, giving one row per CDR3 protein. In the table there are roughly 700,000 distinct CDR3 sequences, 20% to 30% of which are singletons. V was pared by 4 bases and J by 1 base, with 11 bases between. The germline V gene has CDR1 SGHRS and CDR2 YFSETQ. The length of the CDR3 is 14 residues. The count of this clonotype is one. All donors came from Russia, were Caucasian and healthy, and spanned ages roughly 6 to 100. In each sample, at least 7 million PBMCs were isolated. The sample was also reused in another study, on T cells of mothers and their children. That report notes: Nine systemically healthy Caucasian donors: three mothers, six children.

The sample was blood. The TCR comes from a boy aged 5-17 years in good health. V usage is TRBV5-1 and J usage is TRBJ2-5; no clear D. The CDR3 reads CASSQVLIQETQYF. CDR3 nucleotides: TGCGCCAGCAGCCAAGTACTGATCCAAGAGACCCAGTACTTC.